These 32 T cell receptor beta chains were sequenced from one sample in a study of cytomegalovirus exposure and HLA in healthy donors. Both 60 Vbeta primers and 13 Jbeta primers went into the PCR. Produced via immunoSEQ multiplex PCR; TCRdb's table is partial and in-frame only. Of 150,000 or so clones listed, roughly 64% were seen once; the top ten hold about 3%. Sample: PBMCs. The receptors shown here come from a woman aged 25 to 39 in good health and CMV-seropositive.

Only a few counts were recorded for this clone. Other DNA variants within this sample encode the same CDR3. This chain links TRBV18 with TRBJ1-5; TRBD1 matches 9 bases. CDR3 length: 14 amino acids. V gave up 3 bases and J gave up 8 bases; unmatched junction bases: 5. Per the germline V gene, CDR1 is KGHSH and CDR2 is LQKENI. DNA of the CDR3: TGTGCCAGCTCACCGGGACAGGGTGGGAAGCCCCAGCATTTT. Its translation: CASSPGQGGKPQHF. The variable domain in full, completed from reference TRBV18 and TRBJ1-5, reads NAGVMQNPRHLVRRRGQEARLRCSPMKGHSHVYWYRQLPEEGLKFMVYLQKENIIDESGMPKERFSAEFPKEGPSILRIQQVVRGDSAAYFCASSPGQGGKPQHFGDGTRLSIL.

This clone was seen a handful of times. V and J are TRBV2 and TRBJ2-7; 13 nucleotides agree with TRBD2. Trimming removed 10 bases from V and 10 bases from J; junction bases left unmatched: 13. CDR1 and CDR2 from the germline V gene are SNHLY and FYNNEI. CDR3 size: 14 residues. The CDR3 reads CATERYGTSGNQYF. The CDR3 DNA reads TGTGCCACCGAGAGGTATGGGACTAGCGGGAATCAGTACTTC.

The chain is built from TRBV5-1 and TRBJ2-3; TRBD2 matches at 7 bases. V dropped 0 bases and J dropped 4; count of bases not matched to a gene: 8. Germline values: CDR1 SGHRS, CDR2 YFSETQ. CDR3 length: 16 residues. CDR3 nucleotide sequence: TGCGCCAGCAGCTTGGTGGGGGGAGGGTCCCCAGATACGCAGTATTTT. Its translation is CASSLVGGGSPDTQYF.

In nucleotides, the CDR3 is TGTGCCACCTCTGACTACTCCTACGAGCAGTACTTC. Residues: CATSDYSYEQYF. The V and J genes are TRBV15 and TRBJ2-7, with a tentative D call TRBD2 (5 bases). CDR1 is LNHNV, CDR2 YYDKDF, per germline (reference sequence). Trimming left V 8 bases short and J 0 bases short, with 8 bases between. CDR3 length: 12 residues.

The gene calls are TRBV6-1 and TRBJ1-1, with D maybe TRBD1 (6 bases). Germline CDR1 reads MNHNS; CDR2 reads SASEGT. Deletions cut 5 bases from V and 6 bases from J, with 16 bases between. The CDR3 totals 14 residues. The CDR3 DNA reads TGTGCCAGCAGTACAGGGTTTTCGGCTTCTGAAGCTTTCTTT. It codes for CASSTGFSASEAFF.

The chain links TRBV5-1 to TRBJ2-7; a possible D gene is TRBD1 (6 bases). Germline assignment: CDR1 SGHRS and CDR2 YFSETQ. With 3 bases removed from V and 1 base from J, the gap between germline ends came to 14 bases. CDR3 length: 15 residues. In DNA, the CDR3 is TGCGCCAGCAGCTCGGCACCAGGGGTATCCTACGAGCAGTACTTC. Its protein product is CASSSAPGVSYEQYF.

The rearrangement links TRBV19 to TRBJ2-1; 7 bases are a match to TRBD2. Losses at the gene ends were 8 bases for V and 4 bases for J; bases not matched to a gene: 14. The CDR3 length is 16 residues. Germline V gene sequence: CDR1 LNHDA, CDR2 SQIVND (reference sequence). As DNA, the CDR3 is TGTGCCAGTCAACCCCTTTCCAGCGGGACTTACAATGAGCAGTTCTTC. It encodes CASQPLSSGTYNEQFF.

V usage is TRBV2 and J usage is TRBJ1-5; 9 nucleotides align to TRBD1. The germline CDR1 and CDR2 sequences are SNHLY and FYNNEI. The CDR3 totals 18 residues. V lost 5 bases, J lost 0 bases, and 11 bases stayed unmatched. CDR3 sequence: CASSQPGTGPYSNQPQHF. CDR3 sequence (DNA): TGTGCCAGCAGTCAACCCGGGACAGGGCCCTATAGCAATCAGCCCCAGCATTTT.

V gene TRBV5-6 combines with J gene TRBJ2-1, with a weak D call TRBD2 (6 bases). This CDR3 is built from 16 residues. The V end lost 3 bases, the J end lost 0 bases, and 13 bases lay between the germline ends. Germline V CDR1 and CDR2: SGHDT, YYEEEE. In DNA, the CDR3 is TGTGCCAGCAGCTCCCGCGGGGACCACTCCTACAATGAGCAGTTCTTC. Translating it yields CASSSRGDHSYNEQFF.

The chain is built from TRBV6-4 and TRBJ1-1; 8 bases agree with TRBD1. The V gene's germline CDR1 is MRHNA and CDR2 SNTAGT. The CDR3 runs 14 residues. The V segment lost 4 bases and the J segment 3 bases; nucleotides outside the gene matches: 4. CDR3 sequence reads: CASSGGQGDTEAFF. In nucleotides, the CDR3 is TGTGCCAGCAGTGGAGGACAGGGCGACACTGAAGCTTTCTTT.

For the CDR3, the DNA is TGCGCCAGCAGCTTGGGGAGAGCGGGAAGCACAGATACGCAGTATTTT. This codes for CASSLGRAGSTDTQYF. The rearrangement links TRBV5-1 to TRBJ2-3; 7 nucleotides agree with TRBD2. The junction had 4 bases not matched to a gene; V was cut back by 0 bases and J by 0 bases. From germline, CDR1 is SGHRS and CDR2 YFSETQ. This CDR3 is built from 16 residues. The complete variable domain, with remaining parts taken from reference TRBV5-1 and TRBJ2-3, reads KAGVTQTPRYLIKTRGQQVTLSCSPISGHRSVSWYQQTPGQGLQFLFEYFSETQRNKGNFPGRFSGRQFSNSRSEMNVSTLELGDSALYLCASSLGRAGSTDTQYFGPGTRLTVL.

The chain links TRBV5-6 to TRBJ2-2; D ambiguous. The V end was cut by 1 base, the J end by 0 bases, with 10 bases between. The CDR3 has 16 residues. CDR1 is SGHDT, CDR2 YYEEEE, per germline. CDR3: CASSLMSLANTGELFF. In DNA form, the CDR3 reads TGTGCCAGCAGCTTGATGAGTCTCGCGAACACCGGGGAGCTGTTTTTT.

This clone turned up a few times. Its ends do not fully match the called genes, so a read error is possible. The CDR3 sequence: CASSPRDSLAVMREQYF. CDR3 sequence (DNA): TGTGCCAGCTCCCCACGGGACAGCCTCGCGGTTATGAGGGAGCAGTACTTC. The chain employs TRBV18 and TRBJ2-7; 7 nucleotides match TRBD1. This CDR3 region has 17 residues. Germline V gene lookup returns CDR1 KGHSH and CDR2 LQKENI.

The chain has TRBV5-1 and TRBJ1-2; 10 bases map to TRBD1. In germline, CDR1 is SGHRS, CDR2 YFSETQ. The CDR3 spans 15 residues. With V trimmed by 0 bases and J by 5 bases, 4 bases remained unmatched. The CDR3 loop reads CASSLGQGAEYGYTF. For the CDR3, the DNA is TGCGCCAGCAGCTTGGGACAGGGGGCTGAATATGGCTACACCTTC. Looking up the rest from reference TRBV5-1 and TRBJ1-2 gives the full variable domain: KAGVTQTPRYLIKTRGQQVTLSCSPISGHRSVSWYQQTPGQGLQFLFEYFSETQRNKGNFPGRFSGRQFSNSRSEMNVSTLELGDSALYLCASSLGQGAEYGYTFGSGTRLTVV.

This clone was seen a few times. The chain employs TRBV11-3 and TRBJ2-7, with TRBD1 matching over 8 bases. Germline V gene data show CDR1 as SGHNT and CDR2 as YENEEA. The CDR3 totals 14 residues. V was clipped by 5 bases and J by 2 bases; unmatched bases: 5. DNA of the CDR3: TGTGCCAGCAGCGATAGACAGGGGCCCTACGAGCAGTACTTC. Translated, it gives CASSDRQGPYEQYF.

The chain is built from TRBV18 and TRBJ1-2, with 7 bases that match TRBD1. With 3 bases clipped from V and 2 bases from J, the junction kept 3 bases outside the gene matches. Per germline, CDR1 KGHSH and CDR2 LQKENI. The CDR3 has 14 amino acids. The CDR3 loop reads CASSPRDSNYGYTF. CDR3 DNA sequence: TGTGCCAGCTCACCGAGGGACAGCAACTATGGCTACACCTTC.

The chain employs TRBV5-1 and TRBJ2-5, with 7 positions matching TRBD1. The J call may not be correct, given that the DNA end is closer to TRBJ2-7. Germline CDR1 is SGHRS and CDR2 is YFSETQ. The CDR3 covers 14 residues. The CDR3: CASSFSGGAYEQYF. CDR3 sequence (DNA): TGCGCCAGCAGCTTCTCAGGGGGTGCCTACGAGCAGTACTTC.

The J gene is TRBJ2-7, the V gene TRBV19; D is possibly TRBD2 (5 bases). From germline, CDR1 is LNHDA and CDR2 SQIVND (reference sequence). V was clipped by 5 bases and J by 2 bases, with 10 bases between them. This CDR3 is 13 amino acids long. CDR3 protein: CASSRSGAYEQYF. The CDR3 DNA is TGTGCCAGTAGTCGGTCCGGGGCCTACGAGCAGTACTTC.

This clone has just a few counts. V usage is TRBV6-1 and J usage is TRBJ2-7, with D maybe TRBD1 (6 bases). V was shortened by 4 bases and J by 0 bases, with 10 bases between the two germline ends. CDR1 and CDR2 from the germline V gene are MNHNS and SASEGT. This CDR3 comprises 14 residues. In DNA, the CDR3 is TGTGCCAGCAGTGCCGACAGGTACTCCTACGAGCAGTACTTC. It is translated as CASSADRYSYEQYF.

A single count supports this clone. This chain uses TRBV9 with TRBJ2-3, with D possibly TRBD1 on 5 matching bases. Per germline, CDR1 SGDLS and CDR2 YYNGEE. The CDR3 totals 14 residues. With 2 bases removed from V and 3 bases from J, the gap between germline ends came to 10 bases. The CDR3 nucleotides are TGTGCCAGCAGCGTTAGTCAGGGTACAGATACGCAGTATTTT. It codes for CASSVSQGTDTQYF.

CDR3 bases: TGCAGCGTTGCCCAGGGGACTGAAGCTTTCTTT. This translates into CSVAQGTEAFF. This chain links TRBV29-1 with TRBJ1-1; tentative D call: TRBD1 (6 bases). The CDR3 contains 11 residues. Germline V gives CDR1 SQVTM, CDR2 ANQGSEA. Trimming took off 4 bases at V and 5 bases at J, with 8 bases between the two ends.

V is TRBV4-1 and J is TRBJ2-1, with D possibly being TRBD2 (7 bases). The CDR3 has 14 residues. Looked up from germline, CDR1 is MGHRA and CDR2 is YSYEKL. V was shortened by 4 bases and J by 6 bases, with 13 bases between the two germline ends. The CDR3 protein is CASSLGGGLNEQFF. As DNA, the CDR3 is TGCGCCAGCAGCCTGGGAGGGGGGCTCAATGAGCAGTTCTTC.

V gene TRBV28 combines with J gene TRBJ2-3; 7 bases map to TRBD1. V shed 4 bases and J 0 bases; nucleotides not matched to a gene: 4. Per the germline V gene, CDR1 is MDHEN and CDR2 is SYDVKM. This CDR3 region has 15 residues. The CDR3 coding sequence is TGTGCCAGCAGTTCCGGACAGGAAAGCACAGATACGCAGTATTTT. It encodes CASSSGQESTDTQYF.

The J gene is TRBJ2-1, the V gene TRBV6-1, with D tentatively TRBD1 (7 bases). Between the trimmed V and J ends, which lost 5 bases and 3 bases, there was a span of 14 bases. This CDR3 contains 15 residues. Germline CDR1 reads MNHNS; CDR2 reads SASEGT. The CDR3 region is CASSRGGTVYNEQFF. The CDR3 DNA follows: TGTGCCAGCAGTAGAGGGGGGACAGTCTACAATGAGCAGTTCTTC.

The chain carries TRBV2 and TRBJ1-6; 9 nucleotides agree with TRBD1. The germline gives CDR1 SNHLY, CDR2 FYNNEI. J lost 9 bases, V lost 2 bases, and 8 bases had no gene match. This CDR3 is 16 amino acids long. CDR3 protein: CASSEPPGQGLSPLHF. As DNA, the CDR3 is TGTGCCAGCAGTGAACCACCGGGACAGGGTCTTTCACCCCTCCACTTT.

The rearrangement links TRBV7-9 to TRBJ1-2; maybe TRBD1 (5 bases). V was pared by 2 bases and J by 8 bases, with 12 bases between. The germline V gene has CDR1 SEHNR and CDR2 FQNEAQ (reference sequence). This CDR3 is built from 13 residues. The CDR3 region is CASSLQGMEGYTF. The CDR3 region has the DNA TGTGCCAGCAGCTTACAGGGTATGGAGGGCTACACCTTC.

This clone occurred a few times. The rearrangement joins TRBV11-2 to TRBJ2-1, with D maybe TRBD1 (5 bases). The germline V and J ends were trimmed by 5 bases and 1 base, with 12 bases remaining between them. The CDR3 consists of 15 residues. Germline loops: CDR1 SGHAT, CDR2 FQNNGV. CDR3 DNA sequence: TGTGCCAGCAGCCAGGGCGCCTATTCCTACAATGAGCAGTTCTTC. It codes for CASSQGAYSYNEQFF.

V usage is TRBV2 and J usage is TRBJ1-2, with 12 bases that match TRBD1. Looked up from germline, CDR1 is SNHLY and CDR2 is FYNNEI. The CDR3 contains 12 residues. V was clipped by 4 bases and J by 14 bases; unmatched bases: 5. The CDR3 DNA reads as TGTGCCAGCAGTGGGGACAGGGGGCCCTATACCTTC. It yields the protein CASSGDRGPYTF.

V usage is TRBV5-1 and J usage is TRBJ2-5, with unresolved D. This CDR3 has 13 residues. Germline V gene data show CDR1 as SGHRS and CDR2 as YFSETQ. V dropped 0 bases and J dropped 3 bases, with 6 bases sitting between them. CDR3: CASSLAPEETQYF. The DNA of the CDR3 is TGCGCCAGCAGCTTGGCACCGGAAGAGACCCAGTACTTC. The entire variable domain, with the rest obtained from reference TRBV5-1 and TRBJ2-5, is as follows: KAGVTQTPRYLIKTRGQQVTLSCSPISGHRSVSWYQQTPGQGLQFLFEYFSETQRNKGNFPGRFSGRQFSNSRSEMNVSTLELGDSALYLCASSLAPEETQYFGPGTRLLVL.

The chain has TRBV5-6 and TRBJ2-2; TRBD1 aligns across 8 bases. The germline V gene encodes CDR1 SGHDT and CDR2 YYEEEE. With 0 bases clipped from V and 7 bases from J, the junction kept 8 bases outside the gene matches. The length of the CDR3 is 16 residues. The CDR3 coding sequence is TGTGCCAGCAGCTTGGGGTCCAGGGGGCTGGTCGGGGAGCTGTTTTTT. Translated, it gives CASSLGSRGLVGELFF.

To note about this clone: A junction boundary mismatches the germline segment, possibly from a read error. The identical CDR3 is also encoded by other nucleotide sequences in the sample. This chain joins TRBV30 and TRBJ1-6, with 7 bases lining up with TRBD1. The germline V gene has CDR1 GTSNPN and CDR2 SVGIG (reference sequence). This CDR3 is built from 14 residues. CDR3 loop: CAWSKGTENSPLHF. For the CDR3, the DNA is TGTGCCTGGAGTAAAGGGACAGAAAATTCCCCCCTCCACTTT.

CDR3 sequence reads: CASSSRVVEDTEAFF. Here the CDR3 DNA reads TGTGCCAGCTCATCCAGGGTCGTTGAGGACACTGAAGCTTTCTTT. The genes are TRBV18 and TRBJ1-1; tentatively, D is TRBD1 (5 bases). In germline, CDR1 is KGHSH, CDR2 LQKENI. Trimming stripped 5 bases from V and 3 bases from J, with 16 bases between. The CDR3 loop spans 15 amino acids.